One T cell receptor beta chain is described in this entry. Its antigen is currently unknown. The assay was immunoSEQ multiplex PCR, and TCRdb's table has in-frame clones only and misses some. The table includes 91,000 or so clones, roughly 90% detected once. This sample stems from a study of identifying expanded T cells in peripheral blood. Study-wide results and limits: About 1.2 clones differed between technical replicates, versus approximately 17 and 20 over time. Roughly 2-week clone count variance significantly increased as total template count grew.

Per germline, CDR1 GTSNPN and CDR2 SVGIG (reference sequence). Trimming removed 0 bases at V and 4 bases at J, with 10 bases between. The length of the CDR3 is 13 residues. No infections or other immune events were documented during collection. This TCR was recovered from a person between 18 and 75 years old in good health. The V and J genes are TRBV30 and TRBJ2-7, with D perhaps matching TRBD1 (5 bases). Sequenced sample: blood. The CDR3 protein is CAWSVVDIYEQYF. DNA for the CDR3: TGTGCCTGGAGTGTAGTGGACATTTACGAGCAGTACTTC.